The following is a T cell receptor (beta chain) sequence with its context. Via MiXCR, TCRdb re-called the 5' RACE reads, giving one row per CDR3 protein. The profile covers about 500,000 distinct CDR3 sequences, with roughly an eighth appearing a single time and 0.98% taken by the ten largest. The sample is drawn from a study of identical twins. The same specimen was also included in a second study, on yellow fever vaccine responses in identical twins.

The receptor was derived from a woman aged 18-29 years in good health. The sample was CD4+ T cells sorted from blood.

The CDR3, as DNA: TGCAGTGCTTATTCCGGACTTCAAGAGACCCAGTACTTC. Its translation: CSAYSGLQETQYF. This sequence joins TRBV20-1 and TRBJ2-5, with D possibly being TRBD2 (5 bases). This CDR3 is built from 13 residues. V lost 5 bases and J lost 2, with 12 bases in between. CDR1 and CDR2 (germline): DFQATT, SNEGSKA (reference sequence).